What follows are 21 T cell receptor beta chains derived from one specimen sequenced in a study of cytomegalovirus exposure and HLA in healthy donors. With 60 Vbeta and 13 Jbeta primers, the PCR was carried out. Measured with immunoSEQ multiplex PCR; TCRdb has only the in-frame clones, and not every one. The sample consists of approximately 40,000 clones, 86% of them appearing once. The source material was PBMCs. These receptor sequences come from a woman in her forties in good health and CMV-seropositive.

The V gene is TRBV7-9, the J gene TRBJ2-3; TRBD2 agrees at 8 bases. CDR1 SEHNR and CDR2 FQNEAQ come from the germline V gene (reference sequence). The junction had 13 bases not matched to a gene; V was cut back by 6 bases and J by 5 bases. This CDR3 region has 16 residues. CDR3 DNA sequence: TGTGCCAGCAGGGACATTAGCGGGGAAAACAAAGATACGCAGTATTTT. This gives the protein CASRDISGENKDTQYF.

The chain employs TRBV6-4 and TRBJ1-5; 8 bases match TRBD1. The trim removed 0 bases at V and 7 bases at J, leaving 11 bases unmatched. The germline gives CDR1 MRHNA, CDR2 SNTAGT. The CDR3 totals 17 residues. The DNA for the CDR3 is TGTGCCAGCAGTGACTCGTTCGACAGGGGAAGAGGACAGCCCCAGCATTTT. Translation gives CASSDSFDRGRGQPQHF.

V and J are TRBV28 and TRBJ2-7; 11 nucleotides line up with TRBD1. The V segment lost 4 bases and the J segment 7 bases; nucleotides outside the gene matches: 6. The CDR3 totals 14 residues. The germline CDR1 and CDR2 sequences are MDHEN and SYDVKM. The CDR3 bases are TGTGCCAGCAGTTGGGACAGGGGGATTTGGGAGCAGTACTTC. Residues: CASSWDRGIWEQYF.

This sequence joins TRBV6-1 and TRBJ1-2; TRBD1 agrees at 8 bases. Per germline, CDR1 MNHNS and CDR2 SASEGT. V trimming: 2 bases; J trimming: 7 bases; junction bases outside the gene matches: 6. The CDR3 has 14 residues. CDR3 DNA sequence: TGTGCCAGCAGTGAACCCGGGACAGGCCGTGGCTACACCTTC. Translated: CASSEPGTGRGYTF.

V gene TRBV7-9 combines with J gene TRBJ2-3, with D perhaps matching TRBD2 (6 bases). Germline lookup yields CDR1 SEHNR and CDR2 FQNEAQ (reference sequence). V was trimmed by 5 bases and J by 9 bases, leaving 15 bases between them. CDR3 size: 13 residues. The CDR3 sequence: CASSGGTYSTQYF. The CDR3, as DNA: TGTGCCAGCAGCGGGGGGACCTACTCAACGCAGTATTTT.

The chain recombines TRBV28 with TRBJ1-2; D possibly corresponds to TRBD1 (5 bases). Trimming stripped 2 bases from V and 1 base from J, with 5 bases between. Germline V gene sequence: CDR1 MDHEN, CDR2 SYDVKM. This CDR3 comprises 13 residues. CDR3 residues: CASSLQGNYGYTF. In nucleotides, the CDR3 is TGTGCCAGCAGTTTACAGGGTAACTATGGCTACACCTTC.

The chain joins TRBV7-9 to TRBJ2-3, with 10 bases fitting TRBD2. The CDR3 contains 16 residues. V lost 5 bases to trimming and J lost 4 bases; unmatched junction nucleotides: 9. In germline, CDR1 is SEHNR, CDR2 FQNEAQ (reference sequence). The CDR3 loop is CASSRPSGGFSDTQYF. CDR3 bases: TGTGCCAGCAGCCGACCTAGCGGGGGTTTTTCAGATACGCAGTATTTT.

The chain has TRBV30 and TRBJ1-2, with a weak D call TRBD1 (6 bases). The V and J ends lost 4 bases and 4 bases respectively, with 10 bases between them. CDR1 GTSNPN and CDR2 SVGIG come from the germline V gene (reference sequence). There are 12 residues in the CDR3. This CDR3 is CAWTGDGYGYTF. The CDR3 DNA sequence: TGTGCCTGGACAGGGGACGGCTATGGCTACACCTTC.

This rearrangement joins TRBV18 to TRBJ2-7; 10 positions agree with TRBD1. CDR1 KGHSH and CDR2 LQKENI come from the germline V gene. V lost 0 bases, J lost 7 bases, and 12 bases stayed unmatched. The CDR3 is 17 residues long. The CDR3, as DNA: TGTGCCAGCTCACCACCCCGGGCGGGACAGGGGACGAAAGAGCAGTACTTC. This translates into CASSPPRAGQGTKEQYF.

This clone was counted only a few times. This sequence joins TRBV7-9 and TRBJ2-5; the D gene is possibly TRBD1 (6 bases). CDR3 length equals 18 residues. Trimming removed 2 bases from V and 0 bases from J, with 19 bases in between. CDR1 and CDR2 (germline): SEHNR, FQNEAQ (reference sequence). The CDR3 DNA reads TGTGCCAGCAGCTTACTCGACAGGCGACCTTCGTACCAAGAGACCCAGTACTTC. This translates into CASSLLDRRPSYQETQYF.

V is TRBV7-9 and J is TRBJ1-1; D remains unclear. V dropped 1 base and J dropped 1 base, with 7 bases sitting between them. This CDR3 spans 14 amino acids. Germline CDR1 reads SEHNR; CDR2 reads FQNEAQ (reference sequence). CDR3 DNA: TGTGCCAGCAGCTTAGGGTTGGCGAACACTGAAGCTTTCTTT. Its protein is CASSLGLANTEAFF.

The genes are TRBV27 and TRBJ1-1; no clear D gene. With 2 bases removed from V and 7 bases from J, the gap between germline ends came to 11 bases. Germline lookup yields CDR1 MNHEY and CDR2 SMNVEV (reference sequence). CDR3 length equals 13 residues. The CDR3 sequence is CASSLNARVEAFF. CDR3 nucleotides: TGTGCCAGCAGTTTAAATGCGCGCGTTGAAGCTTTCTTT.

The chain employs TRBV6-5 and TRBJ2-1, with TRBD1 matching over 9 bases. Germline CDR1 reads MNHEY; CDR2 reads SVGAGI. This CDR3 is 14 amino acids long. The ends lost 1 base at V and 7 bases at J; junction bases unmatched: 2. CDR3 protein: CASSYWDRENEQFF. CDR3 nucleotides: TGTGCCAGCAGTTACTGGGACAGGGAGAATGAGCAGTTCTTC.

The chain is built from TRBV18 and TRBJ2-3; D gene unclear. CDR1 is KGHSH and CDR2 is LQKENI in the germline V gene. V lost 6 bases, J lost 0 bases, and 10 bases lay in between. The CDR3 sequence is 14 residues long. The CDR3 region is CASSPLASTDTQYF. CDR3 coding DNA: TGTGCCAGCTCCCCTTTAGCTAGCACAGATACGCAGTATTTT.

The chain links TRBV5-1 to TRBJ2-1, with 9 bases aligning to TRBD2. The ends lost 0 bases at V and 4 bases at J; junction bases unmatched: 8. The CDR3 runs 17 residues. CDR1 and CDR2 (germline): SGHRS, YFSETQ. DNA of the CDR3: TGCGCCAGCAGCTTGGCCCCGAGCGGGGGGTCTTACAATGAGCAGTTCTTC. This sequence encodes CASSLAPSGGSYNEQFF.

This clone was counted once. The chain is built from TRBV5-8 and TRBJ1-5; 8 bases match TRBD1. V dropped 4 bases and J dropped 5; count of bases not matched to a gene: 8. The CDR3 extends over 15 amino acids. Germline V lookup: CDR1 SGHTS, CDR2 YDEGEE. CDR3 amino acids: CASSRGDRGYQPQHF. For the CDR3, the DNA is TGTGCCAGCAGCAGAGGTGACAGGGGATATCAGCCCCAGCATTTT.

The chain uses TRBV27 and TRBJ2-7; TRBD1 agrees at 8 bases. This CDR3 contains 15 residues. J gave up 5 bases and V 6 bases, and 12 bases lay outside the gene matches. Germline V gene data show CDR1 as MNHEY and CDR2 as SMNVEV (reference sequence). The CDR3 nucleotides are TGTGCCAGCAGCGCAGAGACAGGGGTCGTCCACGAGCAGTACTTC. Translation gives CASSAETGVVHEQYF.

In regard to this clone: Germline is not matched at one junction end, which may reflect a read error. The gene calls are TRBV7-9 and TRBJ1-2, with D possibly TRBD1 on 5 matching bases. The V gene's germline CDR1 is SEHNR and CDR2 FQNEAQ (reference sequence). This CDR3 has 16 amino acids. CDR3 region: CSSSLPGPRRGYGYTF. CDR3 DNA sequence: TGTTCCAGCAGCTTACCGGGTCCACGGAGGGGCTATGGCTACACCTTC.

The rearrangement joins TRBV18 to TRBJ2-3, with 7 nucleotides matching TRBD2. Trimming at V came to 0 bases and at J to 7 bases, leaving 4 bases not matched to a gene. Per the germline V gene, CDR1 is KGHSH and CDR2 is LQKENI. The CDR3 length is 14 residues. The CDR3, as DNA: TGTGCCAGCTCACCACCCTGGGAGGGACATACGCAGTATTTT. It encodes CASSPPWEGHTQYF. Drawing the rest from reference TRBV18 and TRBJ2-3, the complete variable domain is NAGVMQNPRHLVRRRGQEARLRCSPMKGHSHVYWYRQLPEEGLKFMVYLQKENIIDESGMPKERFSAEFPKEGPSILRIQQVVRGDSAAYFCASSPPWEGHTQYFGPGTRLTVL.

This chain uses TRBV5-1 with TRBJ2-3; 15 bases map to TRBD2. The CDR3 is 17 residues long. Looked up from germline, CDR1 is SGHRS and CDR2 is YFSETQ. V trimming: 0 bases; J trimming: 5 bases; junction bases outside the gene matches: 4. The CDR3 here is CASSLAGLAGGQDTQYF. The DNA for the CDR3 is TGCGCCAGCAGCTTGGCCGGACTAGCGGGGGGGCAAGATACGCAGTATTTT.

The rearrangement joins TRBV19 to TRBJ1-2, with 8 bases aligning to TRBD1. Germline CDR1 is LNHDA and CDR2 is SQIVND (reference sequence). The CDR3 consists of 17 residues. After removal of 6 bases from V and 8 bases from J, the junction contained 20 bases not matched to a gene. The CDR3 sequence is CASSLYTGTGLARGYTF. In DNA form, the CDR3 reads TGTGCCAGTAGCCTATACACCGGGACAGGCCTAGCTCGGGGCTACACCTTC.